This T cell receptor (beta chain) emerged from a study of shared clonotypes between healthy human individuals. The repertoire was sequenced with immunoSEQ multiplex PCR; TCRdb's copy has only in-frame clones and lacks some. This repertoire shows about 980,000 clones, roughly 72% found once; its top ten account for about 1.5%. Trimming took off 1 base at V and 0 bases at J, with 12 bases between the two ends. Germline CDR1 and CDR2: LNHNV and YYDKDF (reference sequence). The length of the CDR3 is 16 residues. Broader study findings: Generation probabilities were higher for clonotypes shared across all four sorted-subset donors than for unshared ones.

Of note for this clone: Its antigen is unidentified.

The source material was memory CD4+ T cells sorted from blood. The subset: CD45RA-negative fraction. This TCR was sampled from a young man in good health. V usage is TRBV15 and J usage is TRBJ2-5; D is undetermined. As DNA, the CDR3 is TGTGCCACCAGCAGAGGGGCTCCAGTAAACCAAGAGACCCAGTACTTC. Protein: CATSRGAPVNQETQYF.